The T cell receptor beta chain described here comes from a study of cytomegalovirus exposure and HLA in healthy donors (dated by TCRdb to 2017 to 2019). At the level of the whole study: In an earlier analysis of under 600 of the donors, roughly 300 Gb of sequence data and 117 million unique TCR beta sequences from 180 million or so T cells were reported. An early release that covered about 640 HLA-typed donors contained approximately 300 gigabases of sequencing data and 70 million to 100 million unique TCR sequences. The genetic ancestry cluster associated with self-reported Caucasian donors included 81% of the approximately 400 genotyped donors. The study was designed to test whether signatures of past pathogen exposure could be identified by cataloging public T cell receptors. The T cell repertoires of around 730 subjects were profiled by immunosequencing and related to cytomegalovirus serostatus. A separate validation cohort of roughly 110 different subjects was used in addition to the approximately 640-subject first cohort. To predict cytomegalovirus infection status, the study brought together high-throughput TCR immunosequencing, statistical association of individual TCRs with disease status, and machine learning. To study patterns of TCR occurrence, a later analysis re-analyzed previously published TCR beta repertoires from around 670 donors and added high-resolution HLA genotyping. Rather than using new phenotypic data, the later analysis identified candidate immune exposures from TCR beta sequences and from how often those sequences occurred across donors. To decide whether each TCR beta V gene segment behaved as functional or pseudogenic, an earlier analysis of nearly 600 of the donors relied on high-throughput TCR beta sequencing. Donor age, sex, ethnicity and CMV serostatus were compiled alongside the repertoire data. A later genetic analysis took genome-wide SNP genotypes for about three fifths of the 666 donors and used that subset as a discovery cohort. All discovery cohort repertoires had been generated using a single sequencing platform. HLA typing covered class I and class II loci at four-digit resolution. Typing coverage differed by locus: A, B, C, DRB1 and DQB1 were typed in about 629-640 donors, DQA1 in about 550, DPA1 in roughly 590, and DPB1 in roughly 470. Four or five DR-DQ haplotypes were handled as single units for association and clustering, since linkage in the cohort was strong. Across about 380 genotyped donors of the cohort, an average of about 200,000 unique TCR beta nucleotide sequences per donor were sequenced, and 15% to 20% of those sequences were non-productive.

The cohort consisted of approximately 670 healthy bone marrow donors. Cohort members were all nominally healthy when sampled, although unrecorded immune exposures were likely present. The donor tested CMV seropositive, placing the donor among the roughly 300 seropositive members of the cohort. Each donor provided a peripheral blood sample, and peripheral blood mononuclear cells were used for TCR beta sequencing. Genomic DNA extraction from the blood cell samples was performed with the Qiagen DNeasy Blood Extraction Kit. Receptors were amplified or captured by the immunoSEQ multiplex PCR assay. For the multiplex PCR, a mixture combining 60 forward primers for TCR Vbeta segments and 13 reverse primers for TCR Jbeta segments was used. A multiplex PCR assay on genomic DNA amplified the CDR3 region of rearranged TCR beta genes. Amplified TCR beta libraries were sequenced as 87-base-pair reads on the Illumina HiSeq System. The authors processed their data as follows. In a later analysis, 80 million or so unique TCR beta chains were counted across the approximately 620 repertoires, and roughly 11 million of these chains were shared by at least two donors. Raw reads were error-corrected and collapsed into unique sequences with a nearest-neighbor algorithm that merged closely related sequences to remove PCR and sequencing errors. Alignment of CDR3 sequences to IMGT reference sequences was used to assign V, D and J gene segments. Each retained sequence needed at least a six-nucleotide match to both a V gene segment and a J gene segment. A rearrangement was called productive if the CDR3 had no stop codons and remained in frame with V and J, and every other rearrangement was called non-productive. Following IMGT convention, CDR3 was defined as the stretch from the second conserved V-encoded cysteine up to the conserved J-encoded phenylalanine. The earlier analysis of about 640 of the donors excluded any sequence lacking an unambiguous match to a single V gene segment. An earlier analysis of a few hundred of the donors classified V segments as functional when productive rearrangements were above 56.7% and as segregating when the standard deviation between donors was above 5%. A statistical classification framework was built for diagnosing cytomegalovirus status from the catalog of TCR beta chain sequences. In a later analysis, V and J genes were assigned by comparing TCR nucleotide sequences against IMGT/GENE-DB human TR gene sequences. A later analysis assigned CDR3 sequences and most-parsimonious VDJ recombination scenarios with the TCRdist pipeline. A later analysis defined each TCR beta chain by its CDR3 amino acid sequence plus V-gene family, and excluded reads lacking a unique V-gene family. To address suspected cross-contamination and a sequencing artifact, a later analysis removed approximately 600 highly shared, low-generation-probability nucleotide sequences. In a later analysis, a clonal expansion index for each public chain was calculated from normalized within-repertoire ranks of inferred template counts. A later analysis computed generation probabilities with a VDJ recombination model fitted to out-of-frame rearrangements, and checked the results against IGoR. In a later analysis, hypergeometric tests were used to score TCR-TCR, TCR-HLA and TCR-CMV co-occurrence, with a repertoire-size bias correction applied to TCR pairs. To estimate false discovery rates, a later analysis permuted the HLA or CMV assignments 20 times. A later analysis grouped co-occurring TCRs with DBSCAN, adding TCRdist sequence similarity when clustering within HLA-allele-positive subsets. For co-occurrence clustering, repertoires with fewer than 30,000 or more than 120,000 public chains were excluded, along with a handful of repertoires with anomalous nucleotide sharing. TCRdb took this table from immuneACCESS and kept in-frame rearrangements with V and J called. Such tables lack part of the clones; where checked against another copy, unresolved V genes explain under half of the gap, and the rest is unexplained. That table is the source of V, J and clone size, and D and trimming were worked out from the DNA. The sample data list 70,000 to 85,000 clones, and approximately 57% of these were observed just once. The ten largest clonotypes hold about 5.7% of the sample.

Compared with germline, V lacks 5 bases and J lacks 4 bases; bases without a gene match: 4. CDR1 and CDR2, per the germline V gene, are SGHAT and FQNNGV. The CDR3 covers 15 residues, taking in both the cysteine and the phenylalanine. The kept DNA is CDR3 alone, 45 bases in frame from the first base. The paper as a whole reports these results and caveats: The earlier analysis of around 600 of the donors excluded over 15 rarely observed V segments, including chromosome 9 orphons, because counts were too low. In a later analysis, most CMV-associated TCR beta chains were found to appear HLA-restricted, with HLA associations seemingly driven largely by CMV exposure. A cluster of highly shared sequence variants was judged likely to be a technical artifact of the sequencing pipeline. Across donors, most TCR sequences were observed very rarely, whereas some public TCRs were present in many individuals. V-gene and J-gene trimming of TCR beta chains was associated with a missense DCLRE1C variant in a later genetic analysis, and the association was replicated in an independent cohort. Sequencing depth was assumed to be roughly uniform across donors in the presence/absence analyses, though that assumption may not hold. Specific HLA alleles were associated with more than 15,000 TCR beta sequences at a false discovery rate of 0.05 in a later analysis. For the cohort, immune exposure information was limited to CMV serostatus. In a later analysis, the rate of TCR association differed among HLA loci, with DRB1 alleles having the most associated TCRs and HLA-C alleles having the fewest. In an earlier analysis of roughly 500 of the donors, most TCR beta V segments appeared in productive rearrangements about 90% or about 30% of the time, broadly matching IMGT annotations. In vitro tests confirmed that a few of the cytomegalovirus-associated TCR beta chains recognize cytomegalovirus antigens. Only TCR beta chains were sequenced in this cohort, and the absence of alpha or paired-chain data limited detectable features. A further reported finding was that TCR beta sequences accurately predicted the HLA-A and HLA-B alleles for most subjects in the first cohort. Because the 87-base-pair reads could not distinguish some IMGT-functional V segments, including TRBV6-2 and TRBV6-3, those segments were excluded. According to the authors, the approach could potentially be generalized to other disease states and immunological phenotypes. Because HLA typing was unavailable for some donors at each locus, only the typed subset was used in association tests. In a later genetic analysis, fewer N-insertions in productive TCRs were reported among donors in an Asian-associated ancestry cluster than the approximately 710-donor mean. The study gave a list of 150 to 200 TCR beta chains associated with cytomegalovirus. In a later analysis, HLA-associated TCR beta chains were found to be more clonally expanded and to have lower generation probabilities than equally common non-associated chains. Cytomegalovirus status was reported to be diagnosed by the classifier with high specificity and sensitivity in both the original and validation cohorts. When HLA alleles, especially DR and DQ, strongly co-occurred, attributing TCR associations to individual alleles was difficult. In a later analysis, several top co-occurrence clusters were reported to appear linked to parvovirus B19, influenza, CMV and Epstein-Barr virus. Linkage disequilibrium might explain the correlated functional status among segregating V segments, but an unknown experimental factor could not be ruled out.

Turning to this clone: The antigen this receptor binds is unknown. Qualities for individual bases were not recorded, and no much larger clone is one base off.

This chain joins TRBV11-2 to TRBJ1-6; 8 central bases correspond to TRBD1. Sequenced sample: PBMCs. This receptor was obtained from a man aged 25-45 years in good health and CMV-seropositive. The DNA reads as follows: TGTGCCAGCAGCCCGGGACAGGCATATAATTCACCCCTCCACTTT. Translated, this is CASSPGQAYNSPLHF.